This T cell receptor beta chain was identified during a study of blood T cell repertoires in COVID-19. Study background: The analysed material was cDNA or gDNA that came from T cells, B-cell-depleted T cells, or PBMCs.

The CDR3 spans 13 residues. The V gene's germline CDR1 is SGHDN and CDR2 FVKESK. Trimming stripped 4 bases from V and 4 bases from J, with 9 bases between. Using immunoSEQ multiplex PCR, the repertoire was profiled, and TCRdb retains in-frame clones only, with some absent. The data contain 45,000 to 70,000 clones, roughly 80% of them singletons. Input material: peripheral blood. The TCR originated in a woman in her fifties or sixties with active or convalescent COVID-19. The chain uses TRBV14 and TRBJ2-3; no reliable D call. CDR3 DNA sequence: TGTGCCAGCAGCCTCGGTCCTGCAGATACGCAGTATTTT. This encodes CASSLGPADTQYF. Using reference TRBV14 and TRBJ2-3 for the parts outside the CDR3, the full variable domain is EAGVTQFPSHSVIEKGQTVTLRCDPISGHDNLYWYRRVMGKEIKFLLHFVKESKQDESGMPNNRFLAERTGGTYSTLKVQPAELEDSGVYFCASSLGPADTQYFGPGTRLTVL.